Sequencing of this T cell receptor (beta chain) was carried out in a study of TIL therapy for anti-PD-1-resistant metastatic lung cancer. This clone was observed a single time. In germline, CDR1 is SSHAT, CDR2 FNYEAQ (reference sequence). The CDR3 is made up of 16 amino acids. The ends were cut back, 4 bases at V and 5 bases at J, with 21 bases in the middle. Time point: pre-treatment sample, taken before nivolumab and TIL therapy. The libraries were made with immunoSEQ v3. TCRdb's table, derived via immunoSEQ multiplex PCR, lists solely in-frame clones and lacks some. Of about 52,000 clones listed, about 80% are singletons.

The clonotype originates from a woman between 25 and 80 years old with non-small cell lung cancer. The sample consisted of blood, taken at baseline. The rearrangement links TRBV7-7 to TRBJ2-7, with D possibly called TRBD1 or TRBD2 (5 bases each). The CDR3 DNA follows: TGTGCCAGCAGCTCAGGTTGTAGGGGAGAGGTTGACGAGCAGTACTTC. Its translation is CASSSGCRGEVDEQYF.